Listed below are T cell receptor beta chains from one sample, sequenced in a study of cytotoxic CD8 clonotypes in ibrutinib-treated CLL. Profiling relied on immunoSEQ multiplex PCR, and the TCRdb table lists in-frame clones only, not all of them. The table has 200,000 or so clones, roughly 73% seen once. The sample in question was PBMCs, obtained after 12 months of ibrutinib treatment. These receptors were collected from a human donor with chronic lymphocytic leukemia. Each CDR3 is given with its conserved first and last residue. The D gene is left open where the match is weak. Clone size is shown for a subset of rows, as once, few, many or a class of expanded clone.

V	D	J	size	CDR3	DNA
TRBV2	NA	TRBJ1-5	NA	CASKGGGGNQPQHF	TGTGCCAGCAAGGGGGGCGGAGGCAATCAGCCCCAGCATTTT
TRBV30	NA	TRBJ1-6	once	CAWSATALWEKRSYNSPLHF	TGTGCCTGGAGTGCCACGGCTCTATGGGAAAAACGCTCCTATAATTCACCCCTCCACTTT
TRBV7-9	NA	TRBJ2-1	many	CASSLVNSANNEQFF	TGTGCCAGCAGCTTAGTGAACTCCGCGAACAATGAGCAGTTCTTC
TRBV5-6	TRBD2	TRBJ2-3	NA	CASNAAGGPTDTQYF	TGTGCCAGCAATGCGGCGGGAGGGCCCACAGATACGCAGTATTTT
TRBV5-1	TRBD1	TRBJ1-4	NA	CASSIGTGDEKLFF	TGCGCCAGCAGCATCGGGACAGGGGACGAAAAACTGTTTTTT
TRBV6-5	NA	TRBJ2-5	NA	CASSYSGSGLPETQYF	TGTGCCAGCAGTTACTCGGGTAGCGGACTACCAGAGACCCAGTACTTC
TRBV6-5	NA	TRBJ1-2	NA	CASSSISGVGYTF	TGTGCCAGCAGTTCGATATCCGGAGTTGGCTACACCTTC
TRBV27	NA	TRBJ2-2	once	CASRARFTGELFF	TGTGCCAGCAGGGCAAGATTTACCGGGGAGCTGTTTTTT
TRBV6-5	TRBD1	TRBJ2-1	once	CASSLPGTGVNEQFF	TGTGCCAGCAGTTTACCCGGGACAGGGGTCAATGAGCAGTTCTTC
TRBV25-1	TRBD1	TRBJ2-4	few	CASSLTGVKNIQYF	TGTGCCAGCAGTCTGACAGGGGTCAAAAACATTCAGTACTTC
TRBV15	NA	TRBJ2-1	NA	CATSRVPGSYNEQFF	TGTGCCACCAGCAGAGTTCCGGGCTCCTACAATGAGCAGTTCTTC
TRBV11-3	NA	TRBJ1-1	NA	CASSLDGWKNTEAFF	TGTGCCAGCAGCTTAGATGGATGGAAGAACACTGAAGCTTTCTTT
TRBV20-1	NA	TRBJ1-1	NA	CRGVLNTEAFF	TGCAGGGGAGTACTGAACACTGAAGCTTTCTTT
TRBV2	NA	TRBJ1-1	NA	CASSEMSGSIMNTEAFF	TGTGCCAGCAGTGAGATGAGTGGCAGCATAATGAACACTGAAGCTTTCTTT
TRBV19	NA	TRBJ1-2	NA	CASSISGVVGYTF	TGTGCCAGTAGTATTTCTGGGGTTGTTGGCTACACCTTC
TRBV5-1	NA	TRBJ1-4	NA	CASSLTPMGGGNEKLFF	TGCGCCAGCAGCTTAACCCCCATGGGAGGGGGTAATGAAAAACTGTTTTTT
TRBV2	NA	TRBJ2-5	NA	CASSTHKETQYF	TGTGCCAGCAGCACTCATAAGGAGACCCAGTACTTC
TRBV7-9	NA	TRBJ1-6	few	CASSVTGPYNSPLHF	TGTGCCAGCAGCGTAACCGGGCCGTATAATTCACCCCTCCACTTT
TRBV19	NA	TRBJ1-6	NA	CASSERALGSRNSPLHF	TGTGCCAGTAGTGAACGGGCCCTGGGGTCGAGGAATTCACCCCTCCACTTT
TRBV19	NA	TRBJ1-6	NA	CASRVTGIYRLNSPLHF	TGTGCCAGCCGAGTAACAGGGATATATCGGTTGAATTCACCCCTCCACTTT
TRBV10-3	NA	TRBJ2-2	NA	CAISKASNTGELFF	TGTGCCATCAGCAAGGCCTCGAACACCGGGGAGCTGTTTTTT
TRBV6-5	TRBD1	TRBJ1-1	NA	CASCLQGADTEAFF	TGTGCCAGCTGTTTACAGGGGGCTGACACTGAAGCTTTCTTT
TRBV9	TRBD1	TRBJ1-6	once	CASSLGGQAWNSPLHF	TGTGCCAGCAGCCTAGGGGGACAGGCGTGGAATTCACCCCTCCACTTT
TRBV9	TRBD2	TRBJ2-1	NA	CASNRLAGGNEQFF	TGTGCCAGCAACCGACTAGCGGGAGGGAATGAGCAGTTCTTC
TRBV18	NA	TRBJ2-5	few	CASSPGGVETQYF	TGTGCCAGCTCACCGGGGGGTGTTGAGACCCAGTACTTC
TRBV5-1	TRBD2	TRBJ2-7	NA	CASSLAPAGGYEQYF	TGCGCCAGCAGCTTGGCTCCAGCGGGGGGCTACGAGCAGTACTTC
TRBV5-1	NA	TRBJ2-7	NA	CASSFQRTSSSYEQYF	TGCGCCAGCAGCTTCCAAAGGACTTCCAGCTCCTACGAGCAGTACTTC
TRBV19	TRBD1	TRBJ1-2	once	CASSQQQGNYGYTF	TGTGCCAGTAGTCAGCAACAGGGGAACTATGGCTACACCTTC
TRBV27	TRBD1	TRBJ2-2	NA	CASSLPQGATTGELFF	TGTGCCAGCAGTTTGCCTCAGGGGGCGACCACCGGGGAGCTGTTTTTT
TRBV7-8	NA	TRBJ1-2	once	CASSLAGRGYYYTF	TGTGCCAGCAGCTTAGCAGGCAGGGGCTATTACTACACCTTC
TRBV27	NA	TRBJ2-2	NA	CASSYYANTGELFF	TGTGCCAGCAGTTATTACGCGAACACCGGGGAGCTGTTTTTT
TRBV9	TRBD2	TRBJ2-7	NA	CASSVTSGRGGSYEQYF	TGTGCCAGCAGCGTAACTAGCGGGAGGGGAGGCTCCTACGAGCAGTACTTC
TRBV5-1	TRBD1	TRBJ2-7	NA	CASSFGTGEGEQYF	TGCGCCAGCAGCTTCGGGACAGGGGAGGGCGAGCAGTACTTC
TRBV28	NA	TRBJ2-6	NA	CASSRGYSGANVLTF	TGTGCCAGCAGTCGGGGTTACTCTGGGGCCAACGTCCTGACTTTC
TRBV6-4	NA	TRBJ1-2	NA	CASSETPTGQSGYTF	TGTGCCAGCAGTGAAACCCCGACAGGACAATCAGGCTACACCTTC
TRBV13	TRBD2	TRBJ2-1	NA	CASSSPRSVAGTYNEQFF	TGTGCCAGCAGCTCCCCGAGGTCGGTAGCGGGAACCTACAATGAGCAGTTCTTC
TRBV7-2	NA	TRBJ1-2	NA	CASSPDNYGYTF	TGTGCCAGCAGCCCAGATAACTATGGCTACACCTTC
TRBV9	NA	TRBJ1-1	NA	CASSATTMNTEAFF	TGTGCCAGCAGCGCCACTACAATGAACACTGAAGCTTTCTTT
TRBV28	NA	TRBJ2-1	NA	CASSFLTSREQFF	TGTGCCAGCAGTTTCCTTACTAGCAGGGAGCAGTTCTTC